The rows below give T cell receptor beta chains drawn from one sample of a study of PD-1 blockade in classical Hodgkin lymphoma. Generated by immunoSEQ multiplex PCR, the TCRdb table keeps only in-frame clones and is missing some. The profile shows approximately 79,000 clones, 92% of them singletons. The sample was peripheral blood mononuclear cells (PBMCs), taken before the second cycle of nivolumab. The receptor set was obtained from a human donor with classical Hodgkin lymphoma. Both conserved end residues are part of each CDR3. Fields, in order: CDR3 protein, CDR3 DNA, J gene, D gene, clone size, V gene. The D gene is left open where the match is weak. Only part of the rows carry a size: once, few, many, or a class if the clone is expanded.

cdr3_aa: CASSLERKWVGRAGGDTQYF
cdr3_nt: TGTGCCAGCAGCTTAGAACGTAAATGGGTCGGGAGGGCCGGAGGAGATACGCAGTATTTT
j_call: TRBJ2-3
d_call: TRBD2
clone_size: once
v_call: TRBV11-2

cdr3_aa: CASSFGRGNYGYTF
cdr3_nt: TGTGCCAGCAGCTTCGGTCGGGGGAACTATGGCTACACCTTC
j_call: TRBJ1-2
d_call: NA
clone_size: NA
v_call: TRBV5-6

cdr3_aa: CASSEPGNQPQHF
cdr3_nt: TGCGCCAGCAGTGAACCGGGTAATCAGCCCCAGCATTTT
j_call: TRBJ1-5
d_call: NA
clone_size: NA
v_call: TRBV10-2

cdr3_aa: CASSLITGADTQYF
cdr3_nt: TGTGCCAGCAGCTTAATCACGGGGGCAGATACGCAGTATTTT
j_call: TRBJ2-3
d_call: NA
clone_size: NA
v_call: TRBV7-8

cdr3_aa: CASSQVGQFPSGNTIYF
cdr3_nt: TGCGCCAGCAGCCAGGTCGGGCAGTTCCCCTCTGGAAACACCATATATTTT
j_call: TRBJ1-3
d_call: NA
clone_size: NA
v_call: TRBV4-1

cdr3_aa: CARGPEQHRADTQYF
cdr3_nt: TGTGCCAGGGGACCGGAACAACATAGAGCAGATACGCAGTATTTT
j_call: TRBJ2-3
d_call: NA
clone_size: NA
v_call: TRBV7-9

cdr3_aa: CASSNWDNDYTEAFF
cdr3_nt: TGTGCCAGCAGCAATTGGGACAACGATTACACTGAAGCTTTCTTT
j_call: TRBJ1-1
d_call: NA
clone_size: NA
v_call: TRBV7-9

cdr3_aa: CSVQIGGLVEQYF
cdr3_nt: TGCAGCGTTCAGATAGGGGGGCTGGTCGAGCAGTACTTC
j_call: TRBJ2-7
d_call: NA
clone_size: NA
v_call: TRBV29-1

cdr3_aa: CAYRGEETQYF
cdr3_nt: TGTGCCTACAGGGGGGAAGAGACCCAGTACTTC
j_call: TRBJ2-5
d_call: TRBD1
clone_size: NA
v_call: TRBV30

cdr3_aa: CASSLQVPMNTEAFF
cdr3_nt: TGTGCCAGCTCACTACAGGTCCCGATGAACACTGAAGCTTTCTTT
j_call: TRBJ1-1
d_call: NA
clone_size: few
v_call: TRBV18

cdr3_aa: CASSQGDYSTDTQYF
cdr3_nt: TGTGCCAGCAGCCAAGGGGATTATAGCACAGATACGCAGTATTTT
j_call: TRBJ2-3
d_call: NA
clone_size: NA
v_call: TRBV14

cdr3_aa: CASSIAPGGYEQYF
cdr3_nt: TGTGCCAGCAGCATAGCTCCGGGAGGCTACGAGCAGTACTTC
j_call: TRBJ2-7
d_call: TRBD2
clone_size: NA
v_call: TRBV7-7

cdr3_aa: CASKIGSGANVLTF
cdr3_nt: TGTGCCAGTAAAATCGGCTCTGGGGCCAACGTCCTGACTTTC
j_call: TRBJ2-6
d_call: NA
clone_size: NA
v_call: TRBV19

cdr3_aa: CASRRTSGSTDF
cdr3_nt: TGTGCCAGCAGGCGGACTAGCGGCAGTACGGACTTC
j_call: TRBJ2-5
d_call: TRBD2
clone_size: NA
v_call: TRBV6-1

cdr3_aa: CASSPGQPTGQYF
cdr3_nt: TGTGCCAGTAGTCCCGGACAGCCTACGGGGCAGTACTTC
j_call: TRBJ2-7
d_call: NA
clone_size: few
v_call: TRBV19

cdr3_aa: CASSLSMGQVYGYTF
cdr3_nt: TGTGCCAGCAGTTTATCCATGGGACAGGTTTATGGCTACACCTTC
j_call: TRBJ1-2
d_call: TRBD1
clone_size: NA
v_call: TRBV28

cdr3_aa: CASSLDGRPQETQYF
cdr3_nt: TGTGCCAGCAGCTTAGATGGGCGCCCCCAAGAGACCCAGTACTTC
j_call: TRBJ2-5
d_call: NA
clone_size: NA
v_call: TRBV5-8

cdr3_aa: CASTPVAGGGNEQFF
cdr3_nt: TGTGCCAGCACCCCTGTAGCGGGAGGGGGTAATGAGCAGTTCTTC
j_call: TRBJ2-1
d_call: TRBD2
clone_size: NA
v_call: TRBV28

cdr3_aa: CASSLGSGSEETQYF
cdr3_nt: TGTGCCAGCAGCTTAGGGTCCGGCAGCGAAGAGACCCAGTACTTC
j_call: TRBJ2-5
d_call: NA
clone_size: NA
v_call: TRBV11-3

cdr3_aa: CASSLDRWTGSSPLHF
cdr3_nt: TGCGCCAGCAGCTTGGACCGATGGACTGGCAGTTCACCCCTCCACTTT
j_call: TRBJ1-6
d_call: NA
clone_size: few
v_call: TRBV5-1

cdr3_aa: CASSKDDRNSYNEQFF
cdr3_nt: TGTGCCAGCAGCAAGGATGACAGAAACTCCTACAATGAGCAGTTCTTC
j_call: TRBJ2-1
d_call: NA
clone_size: NA
v_call: TRBV21-1

cdr3_aa: CASSQAGQGTEQFF
cdr3_nt: TGCGCCAGCAGCCAAGCCGGACAGGGGACTGAGCAGTTCTTC
j_call: TRBJ2-1
d_call: TRBD1
clone_size: NA
v_call: TRBV4-1

cdr3_aa: CASSLGGRGRNQPQHF
cdr3_nt: TGCGCCAGCAGCTTGGGGGGCAGGGGCCGGAATCAGCCCCAGCATTTT
j_call: TRBJ1-5
d_call: NA
clone_size: NA
v_call: TRBV5-1

cdr3_aa: CASSRSQGFADTQYF
cdr3_nt: TGTGCCAGCAGCCGATCCCAGGGGTTCGCAGATACGCAGTATTTT
j_call: TRBJ2-3
d_call: NA
clone_size: NA
v_call: TRBV7-2

cdr3_aa: CASTFDHRGNQPQHF
cdr3_nt: TGTGCCAGCACCTTCGACCACAGGGGGAATCAGCCCCAGCATTTT
j_call: TRBJ1-5
d_call: TRBD1
clone_size: NA
v_call: TRBV5-8

cdr3_aa: CASSVEGNSNQPQHF
cdr3_nt: TGTGCCAGCAGCGTAGAAGGGAATAGCAATCAGCCCCAGCATTTT
j_call: TRBJ1-5
d_call: NA
clone_size: NA
v_call: TRBV9

cdr3_aa: CAWSPSNQPQHF
cdr3_nt: TGTGCCTGGAGTCCAAGCAATCAGCCCCAGCATTTT
j_call: TRBJ1-5
d_call: NA
clone_size: few
v_call: TRBV30

cdr3_aa: CASSPGLAAYNEQFF
cdr3_nt: TGCGCCAGCAGCCCCGGACTAGCGGCCTACAATGAGCAGTTCTTC
j_call: TRBJ2-1
d_call: TRBD2
clone_size: NA
v_call: TRBV5-1

cdr3_aa: CASSLVGGGNNEQFF
cdr3_nt: TGCGCCAGCAGCTTGGTCGGGGGAGGGAACAATGAGCAGTTCTTC
j_call: TRBJ2-1
d_call: TRBD2
clone_size: NA
v_call: TRBV5-1

cdr3_aa: CASSLGVGSGRGHWNEQFF
cdr3_nt: TGTGCCAGCAGCTTAGGGGTAGGAAGCGGGAGGGGCCATTGGAATGAGCAGTTCTTC
j_call: TRBJ2-1
d_call: TRBD2
clone_size: once
v_call: TRBV7-9

cdr3_aa: CASSEPAGVVYNEQFF
cdr3_nt: TGTGCCAGCAGTGAACCCGCGGGAGTTGTCTACAATGAGCAGTTCTTC
j_call: TRBJ2-1
d_call: TRBD2
clone_size: once
v_call: TRBV6-1

cdr3_aa: CASSISGGSYNEQFF
cdr3_nt: TGTGCCAGTAGTATCAGCGGGGGCTCCTACAATGAGCAGTTCTTC
j_call: TRBJ2-1
d_call: TRBD2
clone_size: NA
v_call: TRBV19

cdr3_aa: CASPAGGAGYTF
cdr3_nt: TGTGCCAGCCCGGCAGGGGGAGCTGGCTACACCTTC
j_call: TRBJ1-2
d_call: TRBD1
clone_size: NA
v_call: TRBV2

cdr3_aa: CASSQDHRQGVLEETQYF
cdr3_nt: TGTGCCAGCAGCCAAGATCACCGACAGGGGGTCTTAGAAGAGACCCAGTACTTC
j_call: TRBJ2-5
d_call: TRBD1
clone_size: NA
v_call: TRBV4-2

cdr3_aa: CASSVLAGSDTQYF
cdr3_nt: TGTGCCAGCAGTGTACTAGCAGGGTCAGATACGCAGTATTTT
j_call: TRBJ2-3
d_call: NA
clone_size: NA
v_call: TRBV6-4

cdr3_aa: CASSHRESGRAPDTQYF
cdr3_nt: TGTGCCAGCAGCCATCGGGAGAGCGGGAGGGCGCCAGATACGCAGTATTTT
j_call: TRBJ2-3
d_call: TRBD2
clone_size: NA
v_call: TRBV4-2